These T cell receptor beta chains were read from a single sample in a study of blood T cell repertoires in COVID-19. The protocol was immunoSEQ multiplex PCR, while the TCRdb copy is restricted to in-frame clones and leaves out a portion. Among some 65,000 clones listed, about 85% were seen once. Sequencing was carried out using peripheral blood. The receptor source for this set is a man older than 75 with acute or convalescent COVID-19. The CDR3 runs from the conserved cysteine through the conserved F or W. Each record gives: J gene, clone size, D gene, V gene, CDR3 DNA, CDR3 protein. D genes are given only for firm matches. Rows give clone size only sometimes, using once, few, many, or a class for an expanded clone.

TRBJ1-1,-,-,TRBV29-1,TGCAGCGTTGAGGCAGGGTTTAACACTGAAGCTTTCTTT,CSVEAGFNTEAFF
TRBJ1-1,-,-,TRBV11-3,TGTGCCAGCAGCCAGATAGGGGCTGGGGCTTTCTTT,CASSQIGAGAFF
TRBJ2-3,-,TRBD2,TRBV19,TGTGCCAGTAGTACAACTAGCGGGGGGAGCACAGATACGCAGTATTTT,CASSTTSGGSTDTQYF
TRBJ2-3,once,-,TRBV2,TGTGCCAGCAGTGTCCTACAGGGACGCACAGATACGCAGTATTTT,CASSVLQGRTDTQYF
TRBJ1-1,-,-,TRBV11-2,TGTGCCAGCAGCTTGCAGACGAGCGGTGAAGCTTTCTTT,CASSLQTSGEAFF
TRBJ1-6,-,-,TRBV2,TGTGCCAGCAGTAAATCCGGAGGGTCAGCGGAATCACCCCTCCACTTT,CASSKSGGSAESPLHF
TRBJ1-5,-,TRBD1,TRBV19,TGTGCCAGTAGCCTTACAGGGGGCTATCAGCCCCAGCATTTT,CASSLTGGYQPQHF
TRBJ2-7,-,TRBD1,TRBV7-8,TGTGCCAGCAGCGGGGGACAGGGGGCCAGCCACGAGCAGTACTTC,CASSGGQGASHEQYF
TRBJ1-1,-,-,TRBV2,TGTGCCAGCAGTAGCCAGGGCCCCATGAACACTGAAGCTTTCTTT,CASSSQGPMNTEAFF
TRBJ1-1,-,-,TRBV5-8,TGTGCCAGCAGCTTGGCCGGGGGAGGGTCTGAAGCTTTCTTT,CASSLAGGGSEAFF
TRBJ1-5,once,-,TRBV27,TGTGCCAGCAGTTTATCGGCCAGTCCCCAGCCCCAGCATTTT,CASSLSASPQPQHF
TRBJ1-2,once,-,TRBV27,TGTGCCAGCAGTTCGCAGGGATCGGCCTATGGCTACACCTTC,CASSSQGSAYGYTF
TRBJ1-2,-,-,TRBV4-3,TGCGCCAGCAGCCAAGATAGGGGCGGGGGCCCCTATGGCTACACCTTC,CASSQDRGGGPYGYTF
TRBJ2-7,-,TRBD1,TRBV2,TGTGCCAGCAGTGCGCAAAGGACAGGGCTGGCCCACGAGCAGTACTTC,CASSAQRTGLAHEQYF
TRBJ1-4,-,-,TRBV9,TGTGCCAGCAGCGTTTCGGGGAGTGATGAAAAACTGTTTTTT,CASSVSGSDEKLFF
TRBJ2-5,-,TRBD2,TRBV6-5,TGTGCCAGCATCCCAGCGGGAGGGCCTTGGGAGACCCAGTACTTC,CASIPAGGPWETQYF
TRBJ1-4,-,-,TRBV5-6,TGTGCCAGCAGCGCAGGATCAACTAATGAAAAACTGTTTTTT,CASSAGSTNEKLFF
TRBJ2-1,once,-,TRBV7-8,TGTGCCAGCAGCGTCGGGACACTGAGCTCCTACAATGAGCAGTTCTTC,CASSVGTLSSYNEQFF
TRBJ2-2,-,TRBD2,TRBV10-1,TGCGCCAGCAGTGAGGGACTAGCGCGTGGGGGCACCGGGGAGCTGTTTTTT,CASSEGLARGGTGELFF
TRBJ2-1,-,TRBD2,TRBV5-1,TGCGCCAGTATGATTGCCAGCGGGAGGAATGAGCAGTTCTTC,CASMIASGRNEQFF
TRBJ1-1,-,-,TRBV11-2,TGTGCCAGCAGCTGGGGGGAGAACACTGAAGCTTTCTTT,CASSWGENTEAFF
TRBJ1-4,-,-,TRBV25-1,TGTGCCAGCAGTGCAGGGGTGGGGGAAAAACTGTTTTTT,CASSAGVGEKLFF
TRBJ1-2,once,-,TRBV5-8,TGTGCCAGCCGGAGCGAGTTCTTTAACTATGGCTACACCTTC,CASRSEFFNYGYTF
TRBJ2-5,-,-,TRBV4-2,TGTGCCAGCAGCCAGGTACTAGCTCAGTGGGAGACCCAGTACTTC,CASSQVLAQWETQYF
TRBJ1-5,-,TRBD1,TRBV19,TGTGCCAGCCTAAAACAGGGGTATAGCAATCAGCCCCAGCATTTT,CASLKQGYSNQPQHF
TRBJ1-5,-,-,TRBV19,TGTGCCAGTAGTGTGCAGGGGAATCAGCCCCAGCATTTT,CASSVQGNQPQHF